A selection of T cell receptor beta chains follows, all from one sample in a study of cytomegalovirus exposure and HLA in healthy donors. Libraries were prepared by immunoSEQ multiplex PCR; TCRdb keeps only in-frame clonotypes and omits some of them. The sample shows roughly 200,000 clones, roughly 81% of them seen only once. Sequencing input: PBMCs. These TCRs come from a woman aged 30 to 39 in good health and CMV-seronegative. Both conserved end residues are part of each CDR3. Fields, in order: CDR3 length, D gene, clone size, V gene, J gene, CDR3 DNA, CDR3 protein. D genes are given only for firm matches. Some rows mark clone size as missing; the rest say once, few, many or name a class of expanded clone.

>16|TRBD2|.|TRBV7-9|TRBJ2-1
TGTGCCAGCAGCTTAAGAGCCAGCGGGAGGTATAATGAGCAGTTCTTC
CASSLRASGRYNEQFF
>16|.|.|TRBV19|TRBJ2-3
TGTGCCAGTAGTATAGGGTCGCAGGGAAGCACAGATACGCAGTATTTT
CASSIGSQGSTDTQYF
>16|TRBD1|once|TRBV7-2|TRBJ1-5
TGTGCCAGCAGCTTAGCCGGGACAGGGGGGGGTCAGCCCCAGCATTTT
CASSLAGTGGGQPQHF
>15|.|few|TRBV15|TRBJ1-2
TGTGCCATCCCGGGACATGACGAGGTAAGCTATGGCTACACCTTC
CAIPGHDEVSYGYTF
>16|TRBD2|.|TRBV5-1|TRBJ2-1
TGCGCCAGCAGCTTAGGATCGGCTAGCGGGGGTAATGAGCAGTTCTTC
CASSLGSASGGNEQFF
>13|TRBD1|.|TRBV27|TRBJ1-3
TGTGCAAGGGGACAGAGCTCTGGAAACACCATATATTTT
CARGQSSGNTIYF
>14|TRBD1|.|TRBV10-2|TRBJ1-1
TGCGCCAGCGGGACAGGGGATATGAACACTGAAGCTTTCTTT
CASGTGDMNTEAFF
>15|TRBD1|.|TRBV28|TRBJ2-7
TGTGCCAGCAGCGGGTTGGGACAGGGATCCTACGAGCAGTACTTC
CASSGLGQGSYEQYF
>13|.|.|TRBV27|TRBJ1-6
TGTGCCAGCAGTCTCCGCCGGGTTGTGCCCCTCCACTTT
CASSLRRVVPLHF
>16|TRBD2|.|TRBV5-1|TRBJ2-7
TGCGCCAGCAGCACAGGGACTAGCGGGTTGGCCTACGAGCAGTACTTC
CASSTGTSGLAYEQYF
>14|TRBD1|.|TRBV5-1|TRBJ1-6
TGCGCCAGCAGCCGACAGGGGCCGGATTCACCCCTCCACTTT
CASSRQGPDSPLHF
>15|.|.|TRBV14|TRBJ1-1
TGTGCCAGCAGCCAACAGTGGGTCCCGGGGACTGAAGCTTTCTTT
CASSQQWVPGTEAFF
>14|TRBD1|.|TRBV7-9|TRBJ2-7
TGTGCCAGCAGCTTCCCGGGACAGGGGGCCCAGGGGTACTTC
CASSFPGQGAQGYF
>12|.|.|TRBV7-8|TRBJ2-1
TGTGCCAGCAGCTTAGCGTATAGTGAGCAGTTCTTC
CASSLAYSEQFF
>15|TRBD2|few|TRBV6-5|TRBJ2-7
TGTGCCAGCAGTCGACTAGCGGGGGGTTCCTACGAGCAGTACTTC
CASSRLAGGSYEQYF
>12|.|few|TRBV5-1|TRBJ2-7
TGCGCCAGCAGCTTGGTCGAGCGCGAGCAGTACTTC
CASSLVEREQYF
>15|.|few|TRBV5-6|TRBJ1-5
TGTGCCAGCAGCCGGCAGGGGAGTAGCAATCAGCCCCAGCATTTT
CASSRQGSSNQPQHF
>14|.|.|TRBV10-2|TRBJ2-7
TGCGCCAGCAGTGAGTCGCACAGGGTCTCCGAGCAGTACTTC
CASSESHRVSEQYF
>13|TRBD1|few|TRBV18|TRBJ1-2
TGTGCCAGCTCACCCGGACAGGCCGATGGCTACACCTTC
CASSPGQADGYTF
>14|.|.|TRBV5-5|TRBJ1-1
TGTGCCAGCAGTTCAACTTTCGGACAGATAATAACTTTCTTT
CASSSTFGQIITFF
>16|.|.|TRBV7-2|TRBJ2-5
TGTGCCAGCAGCCGGTTCAGTGGGGGGTACCAAGAGACCCAGTACTTC
CASSRFSGGYQETQYF
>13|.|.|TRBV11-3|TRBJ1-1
TGTGCCAGCAGCCTTAAGAGGAACACTGAAGCTTTCTTT
CASSLKRNTEAFF
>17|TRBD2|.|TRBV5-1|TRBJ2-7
TGCGCCAGCAGCGAGACGCTCGGGACTAGGGGAGTCTATAAGCAGTACTTC
CASSETLGTRGVYKQYF
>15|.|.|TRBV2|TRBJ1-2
TGTGCCAGCAGTATGCTCCGGGGATCGGACTATGGCTACACCTTC
CASSMLRGSDYGYTF
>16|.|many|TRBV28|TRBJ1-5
TGTGCCAGCAGCCCTCTTAAGGGGAATATATATCAGCCCCAGCATTTT
CASSPLKGNIYQPQHF
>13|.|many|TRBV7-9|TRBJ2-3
TGTGCCAGCAGCTTAGGGGAGACGGATACGCAGTATTTT
CASSLGETDTQYF
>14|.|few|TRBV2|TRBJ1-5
TGTGCCAGCAGTGATACCTATAGCAATCAGCCCCAGCATTTT
CASSDTYSNQPQHF
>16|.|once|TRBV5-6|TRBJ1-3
TGTGCCAGCAGCTTGGGCCTGGGGGGAACCGGAAACACCATATATTTT
CASSLGLGGTGNTIYF
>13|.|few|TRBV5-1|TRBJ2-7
TGCGCCAGCAGCACGGGACTGGGCTTTGAGCAGTACTTC
CASSTGLGFEQYF
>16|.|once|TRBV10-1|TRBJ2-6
TGCGCCAGCAGTGAGTCGAGAGAGGGTTGGTCCAACGTCCTGACTTTC
CASSESREGWSNVLTF
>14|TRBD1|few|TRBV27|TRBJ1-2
TGTGCCAGCAGCTTGGGGACAGGGCCCTATGGCTACACCTTC
CASSLGTGPYGYTF
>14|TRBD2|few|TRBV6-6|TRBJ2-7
TGTGCCAGCAGTACTAGCGGGGGGTCCTACGAGCAGTACTTC
CASSTSGGSYEQYF
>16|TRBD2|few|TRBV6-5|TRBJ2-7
TGTGCCAGCAGTTACTCAGCAGGGCTAGCGGTATACGAGCAGTACTTC
CASSYSAGLAVYEQYF
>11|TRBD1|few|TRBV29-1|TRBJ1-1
TGCAGCGTATTCGGACAGGGTGCAGCTTTCTTT
CSVFGQGAAFF
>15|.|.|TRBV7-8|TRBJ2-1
TGTGCCAGCAGCTTCAGGGGCCGCTCCTACAATGAGCAGTTCTTC
CASSFRGRSYNEQFF
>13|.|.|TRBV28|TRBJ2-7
TGTGCCAGCAGTTCCTCTGACTTCCGCGAGCAGTACTTC
CASSSSDFREQYF
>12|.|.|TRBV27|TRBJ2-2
TGTGCCAGCAGCCTGAACACCGGGGAGCTGTTTTTT
CASSLNTGELFF
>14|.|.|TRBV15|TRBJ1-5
TGTGCCACCAGCAGGAACAAAGTAAATCAGCCCCAGCATTTT
CATSRNKVNQPQHF
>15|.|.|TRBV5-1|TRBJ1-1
TGCGCCAGCAGCTCCCGACAGAACATGAACACTGAAGCTTTCTTT
CASSSRQNMNTEAFF
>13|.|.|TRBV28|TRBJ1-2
TGTGCCAGCAGTGCCCAGGCCGTCTATGGCTACACCTTC
CASSAQAVYGYTF
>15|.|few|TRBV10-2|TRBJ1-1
TGCGCCAGCAGCGAGTGGGGCGGGATGAACACTGAAGCTTTCTTT
CASSEWGGMNTEAFF
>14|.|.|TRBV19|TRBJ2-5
TGTGCCAGTAGTATCCAGGGGTTGGGGGAGACCCAGTACTTC
CASSIQGLGETQYF
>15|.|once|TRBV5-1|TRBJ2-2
TGCGCCAGCAGCTTGTCCAGGGTAAACACCGGGGAGCTGTTTTTT
CASSLSRVNTGELFF
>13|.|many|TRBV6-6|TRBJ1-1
TGTGCCAGCAGCAGCAGGGAGAACACTGAAGCTTTCTTT
CASSSRENTEAFF
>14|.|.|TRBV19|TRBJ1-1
TGTGCCAGTAGTACGAGACAGGTTAGCACTGAAGCTTTCTTT
CASSTRQVSTEAFF
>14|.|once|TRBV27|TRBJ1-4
TGTGCCAGCAGTTTCCTAGGGGCTGGTGAAAAACTGTTTTTT
CASSFLGAGEKLFF
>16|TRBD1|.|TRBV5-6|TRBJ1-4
TGTGCCAGCAGCTTCGGCAGGGGGCGAAGTAATGAAAAACTGTTTTTT
CASSFGRGRSNEKLFF
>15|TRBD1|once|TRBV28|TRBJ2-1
TGTGCCAGCCGGTCCGGGACAGGGCGCTACAATGAGCAGTTCTTC
CASRSGTGRYNEQFF
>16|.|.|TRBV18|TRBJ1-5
TGTGCCAGCTCACCTAGTATAGTCGAATTCGATCAGCCCCAGCATTTT
CASSPSIVEFDQPQHF
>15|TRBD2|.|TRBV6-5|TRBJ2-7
TGTGCCAGCACCCAGGGGAGCGGGGGCTCCTACGAGCAGTACTTC
CASTQGSGGSYEQYF
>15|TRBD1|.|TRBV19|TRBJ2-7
TGTGCCAGTAGTATATCGACAGGGGGACCCTACGAGCAGTACTTC
CASSISTGGPYEQYF
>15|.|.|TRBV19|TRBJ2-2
TGTGCCAGTAGTATTGTAAACTATAACACCGGGGAGCTGTTTTTT
CASSIVNYNTGELFF
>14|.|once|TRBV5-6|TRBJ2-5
TGTGCCAGCAGCTTGATTAGACAGTCGGCGACCCAGTACTTC
CASSLIRQSATQYF
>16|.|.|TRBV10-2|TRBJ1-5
TGCGCCAGCAGTGAGTCGATCGGGGGGTACGCACAGCCCCAGCATTTT
CASSESIGGYAQPQHF
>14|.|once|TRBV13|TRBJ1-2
TGTGCCAGCAGCTTCTCGGACAGAGCTTTGAGCTACACCTTC
CASSFSDRALSYTF
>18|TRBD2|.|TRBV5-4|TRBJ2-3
TGTGCCAGCAGCTTCCGACCCAGCGGGGGGGTGAGCACAGATACGCAGTATTTT
CASSFRPSGGVSTDTQYF
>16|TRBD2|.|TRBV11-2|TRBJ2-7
TGTGCCAGCAGCCCGGGGACTAGCGGGAGGGCAATCGAGCAGTACTTC
CASSPGTSGRAIEQYF
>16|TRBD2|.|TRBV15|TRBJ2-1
TGTGCCACCAGCAGAGACCCCGGACTAGCCCACAATGAGCAGTTCTTC
CATSRDPGLAHNEQFF
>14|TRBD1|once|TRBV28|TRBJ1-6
TGTGCCAGCAGCCGGGGACAGGGTCATTCACCCCTCCACTTT
CASSRGQGHSPLHF